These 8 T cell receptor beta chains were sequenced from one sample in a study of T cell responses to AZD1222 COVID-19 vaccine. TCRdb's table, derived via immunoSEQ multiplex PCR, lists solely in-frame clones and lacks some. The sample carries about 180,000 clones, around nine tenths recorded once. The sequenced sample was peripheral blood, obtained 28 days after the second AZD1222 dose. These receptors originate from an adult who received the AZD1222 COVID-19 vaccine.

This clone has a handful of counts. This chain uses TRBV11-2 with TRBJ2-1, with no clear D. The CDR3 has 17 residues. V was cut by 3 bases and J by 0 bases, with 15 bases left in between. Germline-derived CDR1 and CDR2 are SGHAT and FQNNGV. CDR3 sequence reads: CASSLLGSLSSYNEQFF. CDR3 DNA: TGTGCCAGCAGCTTGTTGGGCTCTTTGAGCTCCTACAATGAGCAGTTCTTC.

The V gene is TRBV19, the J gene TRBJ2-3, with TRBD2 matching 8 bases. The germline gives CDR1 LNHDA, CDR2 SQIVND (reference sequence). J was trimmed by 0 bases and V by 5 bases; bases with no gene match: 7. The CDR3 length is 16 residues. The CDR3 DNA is TGTGCCAGTAGTCCGACTAGCGCAACAAGCACAGATACGCAGTATTTT. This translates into CASSPTSATSTDTQYF.

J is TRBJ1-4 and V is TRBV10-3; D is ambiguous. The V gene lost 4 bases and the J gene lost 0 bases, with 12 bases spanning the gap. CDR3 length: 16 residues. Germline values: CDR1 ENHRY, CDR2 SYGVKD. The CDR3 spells CAISVKGPATNEKLFF. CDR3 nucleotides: TGTGCCATCAGTGTTAAGGGCCCCGCAACTAATGAAAAACTGTTTTTT.

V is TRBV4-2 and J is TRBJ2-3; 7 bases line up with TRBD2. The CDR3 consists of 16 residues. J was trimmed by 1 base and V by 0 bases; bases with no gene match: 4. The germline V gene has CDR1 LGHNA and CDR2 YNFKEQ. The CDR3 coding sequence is TGTGCCAGCAGCCAAGAAGGCGGGAGAGGCACAGATACGCAGTATTTT. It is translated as CASSQEGGRGTDTQYF.

CDR3 nucleotide sequence: TGTGCCAGCAAACCATCGGTATTAGCGGGGGGAATTTACAATGAGCAGTTCTTC. Its protein product is CASKPSVLAGGIYNEQFF. This chain joins TRBV2 and TRBJ2-1; 10 bases align to TRBD2. This CDR3 comprises 18 residues. The V segment lost 7 bases and the J segment 4 bases; nucleotides outside the gene matches: 16. Germline values: CDR1 SNHLY, CDR2 FYNNEI.

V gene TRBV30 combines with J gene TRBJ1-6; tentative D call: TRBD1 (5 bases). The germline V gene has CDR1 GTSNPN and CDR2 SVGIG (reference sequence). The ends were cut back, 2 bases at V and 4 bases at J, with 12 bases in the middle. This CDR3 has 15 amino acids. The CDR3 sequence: CAWSLRDRYNSPLHF. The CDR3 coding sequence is TGTGCCTGGAGTCTCCGGGACCGTTATAATTCACCCCTCCACTTT.

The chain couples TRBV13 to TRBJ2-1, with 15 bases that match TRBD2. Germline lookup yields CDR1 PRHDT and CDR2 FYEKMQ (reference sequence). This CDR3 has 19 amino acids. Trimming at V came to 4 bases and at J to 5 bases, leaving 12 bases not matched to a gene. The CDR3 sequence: CASSSLWTSGGGSDNEQFF. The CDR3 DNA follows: TGTGCCAGCAGCTCGCTGTGGACTAGCGGGGGGGGTTCGGACAATGAGCAGTTCTTC.

This CDR3 is CASSLEQGFNEQFF. In nucleotides, the CDR3 is TGTGCCAGCAGCTTGGAACAGGGGTTCAATGAGCAGTTCTTC. This rearrangement joins TRBV5-5 to TRBJ2-1; 7 bases line up with TRBD1. Trimming removed 0 bases from V and 6 bases from J; junction bases left unmatched: 3. The CDR3 contains 14 residues. The germline V gene encodes CDR1 SGHKS and CDR2 YYEKEE (reference sequence).